This passage covers 32 T cell receptor beta chains from one sample sequenced in a study of T cell changes during pregnancy in multiple sclerosis. Produced via immunoSEQ multiplex PCR; TCRdb's table is partial and in-frame only. The data show under 90,000 clones, about 94% seen once. Sequenced material: peripheral blood, taken in the second trimester of pregnancy. The receptors come from a female donor in good health, enrolled as a control in a pregnancy study.

The V call is TRBV5-1, the J call TRBJ2-7, with 7 bases matching TRBD2. CDR1 is SGHRS, CDR2 YFSETQ, per germline. The CDR3 totals 15 residues. The trim removed 0 bases at V and 3 bases at J, leaving 6 bases unmatched. The CDR3 region has the DNA TGCGCCAGCAGCTTGGAGCTAGCGGTAATCTACGAGCAGTACTTC. This codes for CASSLELAVIYEQYF.

In DNA form, the CDR3 reads TGTGCCAGCACCCCTCGGGGTAGCGGGATGCGACCGAACACCGGGGAGCTGTTTTTT. This encodes CASTPRGSGMRPNTGELFF. The chain carries TRBV6-4 and TRBJ2-2; 8 bases line up with TRBD2. The CDR3 runs 19 residues. Per germline, CDR1 MRHNA and CDR2 SNTAGT. J gave up 0 bases and V 7 bases, and 16 bases lay outside the gene matches.

This chain connects TRBV29-1 to TRBJ2-7; possible D gene TRBD2, 6 bases. The CDR3 covers 15 residues. Per germline, CDR1 SQVTM and CDR2 ANQGSEA. The V gene lost 0 bases and the J gene lost 4 bases, with 16 bases spanning the gap. The CDR3 coding sequence is TGCAGCGTTGAAGATCCTCGGGAGAGCTCGTACGAGCAGTACTTC. This codes for CSVEDPRESSYEQYF.

The V and J genes are TRBV28 and TRBJ1-4; D gene ambiguous. The germline gives CDR1 MDHEN, CDR2 SYDVKM. CDR3 length: 13 amino acids. Trimming stripped 4 bases from V and 8 bases from J, with 11 bases between. CDR3 DNA sequence: TGTGCCAGCAGTTCTTTTATCCGGGAAAAACTGTTTTTT. Translating it yields CASSSFIREKLFF.

This sequence joins TRBV4-1 and TRBJ2-5, with TRBD1 matching 7 bases. CDR1 and CDR2 from the germline V gene are MGHRA and YSYEKL. The CDR3 totals 15 residues. After removal of 2 bases from V and 0 bases from J, the junction contained 3 bases not matched to a gene. CDR3 coding DNA: TGCGCCAGCAGCCAACTGGGGACAGACCAAGAGACCCAGTACTTC. This translates into CASSQLGTDQETQYF.

The chain uses TRBV4-1 and TRBJ1-4, with D possibly TRBD1 on 5 matching bases. The CDR3 runs 16 residues. V shed 0 bases and J shed 8 bases, with 16 bases lying between them. Looked up from germline, CDR1 is MGHRA and CDR2 is YSYEKL. This CDR3 is CASSQEPGRAGEKLFF. CDR3 nucleotides: TGCGCCAGCAGCCAAGAACCGGGCAGGGCAGGAGAAAAACTGTTTTTT.

For the CDR3, the DNA is TGTGCCAGCAGTTCGGGACAGACATACAATGAGCAGTTCTTC. Translation gives CASSSGQTYNEQFF. The genes are TRBV28 and TRBJ2-1; TRBD1 agrees at 7 bases. This CDR3 region has 14 residues. Trimming at V came to 4 bases and at J to 4 bases, leaving 4 bases not matched to a gene. Germline loops: CDR1 MDHEN, CDR2 SYDVKM.

The chain uses TRBV15 and TRBJ1-1; D unclear. This CDR3 spans 15 amino acids. Germline CDR1 LNHNV, CDR2 YYDKDF (reference sequence). With 2 bases removed from V and 0 bases from J, the gap between germline ends came to 10 bases. The CDR3 DNA reads as TGTGCCACCAGCAGAAGCGCAAGGCTGAACACTGAAGCTTTCTTT. Translated: CATSRSARLNTEAFF.

CDR3 DNA sequence: TGTGCCAGCAATCGGGACAGGGGGTTGTACGAGCAGTACTTC. This codes for CASNRDRGLYEQYF. The V gene is TRBV6-1, the J gene TRBJ2-7, with 11 bases aligning to TRBD1. Germline assignment: CDR1 MNHNS and CDR2 SASEGT. V trimming: 7 bases; J trimming: 4 bases; junction bases outside the gene matches: 6. The CDR3 loop spans 14 amino acids.

The rearrangement uses TRBV2 and TRBJ2-3, with a possible D match to TRBD1 (6 bases). There are 17 residues in the CDR3. Trimming left V 0 bases short and J 1 base short, with 14 bases between. Germline values: CDR1 SNHLY, CDR2 FYNNEI. CDR3 sequence reads: CASSEAGAGSGTDTQYF. The CDR3 coding sequence is TGTGCCAGCAGTGAAGCGGGGGCTGGGAGCGGCACAGATACGCAGTATTTT.

The CDR3 DNA reads as TGTGCCAGCAGTCCTAACAGTCACACCGGGGAGCTGTTTTTT. Encoded protein: CASSPNSHTGELFF. The V and J genes are TRBV27 and TRBJ2-2; D call uncertain. V was pared by 5 bases and J by 3 bases, with 10 bases between. The germline V gene has CDR1 MNHEY and CDR2 SMNVEV (reference sequence). The length of the CDR3 is 14 residues.

This chain joins TRBV2 and TRBJ2-4; D remains ambiguous. The germline V gene has CDR1 SNHLY and CDR2 FYNNEI. CDR3 size: 17 residues. The V gene lost 3 bases and the J gene lost 0 bases, with 15 bases spanning the gap. This CDR3 is CASSESWARIAKNIQYF. The CDR3, as DNA: TGTGCCAGCAGTGAGTCGTGGGCCCGAATAGCCAAAAACATTCAGTACTTC.

CDR3 amino acids: CASSSGQAGSYEQYF. CDR3 sequence (DNA): TGTGCCAGCAGTTCCGGACAGGCTGGCTCCTACGAGCAGTACTTC. The J gene is TRBJ2-7, the V gene TRBV6-5; TRBD1 aligns across 7 bases. The CDR3 has 15 amino acids. After removal of 4 bases from V and 0 bases from J, the junction contained 6 bases not matched to a gene. The germline gives CDR1 MNHEY, CDR2 SVGAGI.

The CDR3 region is CSVEEMTDTDTQYF. The CDR3 nucleotides read TGCAGCGTTGAAGAAATGACAGACACAGATACGCAGTATTTT. The chain carries TRBV29-1 and TRBJ2-3; D perhaps matches TRBD1 (5 bases). V was cut by 0 bases and J by 2 bases, with 9 bases left in between. There are 14 residues in the CDR3. The V gene's germline CDR1 is SQVTM and CDR2 ANQGSEA.

The chain employs TRBV10-3 and TRBJ2-7, with 9 bases lining up with TRBD1. Germline CDR1 ENHRY, CDR2 SYGVKD. Losses at the gene ends were 7 bases for V and 3 bases for J; bases not matched to a gene: 10. This CDR3 contains 15 residues. This CDR3 is CAITPGGQGGYEQYF. DNA of the CDR3: TGTGCCATCACCCCAGGGGGACAGGGTGGCTACGAGCAGTACTTC.

V gene TRBV6-1 combines with J gene TRBJ1-1, with 7 bases identical to TRBD1. This CDR3 comprises 15 residues. CDR1 is MNHNS and CDR2 is SASEGT in the germline V gene. Losses at the gene ends were 2 bases for V and 4 bases for J; bases not matched to a gene: 7. The CDR3 DNA is TGTGCCAGCAGTGAACTGAAAGGGGGCATCACTGAAGCTTTCTTT. Translating gives CASSELKGGITEAFF.

V is TRBV5-1 and J is TRBJ2-1, with 9 bases matching TRBD1. The V segment lost 4 bases and the J segment 5 bases; nucleotides outside the gene matches: 4. Germline V gene data show CDR1 as SGHRS and CDR2 as YFSETQ. The CDR3 is 14 residues long. For the CDR3, the DNA is TGCGCCAGCAGCCCGGGACAGGGAAACAATGAGCAGTTCTTC. Residues: CASSPGQGNNEQFF. Full variable domain (remainder filled in from reference TRBV5-1 and TRBJ2-1): KAGVTQTPRYLIKTRGQQVTLSCSPISGHRSVSWYQQTPGQGLQFLFEYFSETQRNKGNFPGRFSGRQFSNSRSEMNVSTLELGDSALYLCASSPGQGNNEQFFGPGTRLTVL.

The chain joins TRBV4-1 to TRBJ2-1; D gene unclear. V was clipped by 0 bases and J by 0 bases, with 9 bases between them. The CDR3 loop spans 16 amino acids. Germline-derived CDR1 and CDR2 are MGHRA and YSYEKL. The CDR3 loop is CASSQDFASSYNEQFF. The CDR3 DNA reads TGCGCCAGCAGCCAAGATTTTGCGAGCTCCTACAATGAGCAGTTCTTC.

The chain recombines TRBV6-6 with TRBJ1-1; TRBD1 is a possible D gene (5 bases). Trimming removed 3 bases from V and 5 bases from J, with 10 bases in between. The CDR3 runs to 13 residues. Germline values: CDR1 MNHNY, CDR2 SVGAGI (reference sequence). CDR3 nucleotide sequence: TGTGCCAGCAGTTATTCCGACAGAACTGAAGCTTTCTTT. It yields the protein CASSYSDRTEAFF.

This rearrangement joins TRBV18 to TRBJ2-2; TRBD1 matches at 7 bases. Germline V gene lookup returns CDR1 KGHSH and CDR2 LQKENI. With V trimmed by 3 bases and J by 2 bases, 6 bases remained unmatched. CDR3 length: 16 amino acids. This CDR3 is CASSPKDRVNTGELFF. The CDR3 coding sequence is TGTGCCAGCTCACCGAAAGACAGGGTTAACACCGGGGAGCTGTTTTTT.

For the CDR3, the DNA is TGCGCCAGCAGCTTGGGAACTGACAGGGGTCGTCCGTTTTTT. Protein sequence: CASSLGTDRGRPFF. V and J are TRBV5-1 and TRBJ1-4; 8 bases fit TRBD1. The V and J ends lost 0 bases and 16 bases, in that order; junction bases with no gene match: 11. The CDR3 has 14 residues. In germline, CDR1 is SGHRS, CDR2 YFSETQ.

This chain links TRBV28 with TRBJ1-4; D unclear. This CDR3 contains 13 residues. The germline V gene encodes CDR1 MDHEN and CDR2 SYDVKM. V shed 6 bases and J shed 0 bases, with 5 bases lying between them. The DNA for the CDR3 is TGTGCCAGCAGGCGAGCAACTAATGAAAAACTGTTTTTT. Its translation is CASRRATNEKLFF.

The chain carries TRBV5-6 and TRBJ2-7; D is perhaps TRBD2 (6 bases). CDR1 is SGHDT, CDR2 YYEEEE, per germline. The CDR3 totals 15 residues. Deletions cut 3 bases from V and 2 bases from J, with 15 bases between. The CDR3: CASSSLGGRPYEQYF. DNA of the CDR3: TGTGCCAGCAGCTCGCTAGGAGGGAGGCCCTACGAGCAGTACTTC.

This rearrangement joins TRBV2 to TRBJ1-5, with TRBD1 identical over 8 bases. Trimming removed 5 bases from V and 0 bases from J; junction bases left unmatched: 9. This CDR3 is 17 amino acids long. Germline V CDR1 and CDR2: SNHLY, FYNNEI. The CDR3, as DNA: TGTGCCAGCAGTCAAAAAGGACAGGGCTATAGCAATCAGCCCCAGCATTTT. This translates into CASSQKGQGYSNQPQHF.

This clone was observed once. The V and J genes are TRBV5-6 and TRBJ2-3; D is unclear. CDR3 length equals 13 residues. Germline V gives CDR1 SGHDT, CDR2 YYEEEE. V was cut by 4 bases and J by 4 bases, with 10 bases left in between. For the CDR3, the DNA is TGTGCCAGCAGCCCGTGGCATTCAGATACGCAGTATTTT. Amino acid sequence: CASSPWHSDTQYF.

The rearrangement uses TRBV2 and TRBJ1-3; D not certain. The V gene's germline CDR1 is SNHLY and CDR2 FYNNEI. This CDR3 spans 14 amino acids. V was shortened by 3 bases and J by 0 bases, with 6 bases between the two germline ends. The CDR3 loop reads CASSDIVSGNTIYF. Written as DNA, the CDR3 is TGTGCCAGCAGTGATATAGTCTCTGGAAACACCATATATTTT. Full variable domain (missing parts from reference TRBV2 and TRBJ1-3): EPEVTQTPSHQVTQMGQEVILRCVPISNHLYFYWYRQILGQKVEFLVSFYNNEISEKSEIFDDQFSVERPDGSNFTLKIRSTKLEDSAMYFCASSDIVSGNTIYFGEGSWLTVV.

The CDR3 is CASSELPGGSYNEQFF. CDR3 sequence (DNA): TGTGCCAGCAGTGAATTGCCTGGCGGCTCCTACAATGAGCAGTTCTTC. The rearrangement joins TRBV2 to TRBJ2-1; D unresolved. The germline V gene has CDR1 SNHLY and CDR2 FYNNEI. The CDR3 has 16 amino acids. V was trimmed by 2 bases and J by 0 bases, leaving 11 bases between them. The entire variable domain, with the rest obtained from reference TRBV2 and TRBJ2-1, is as follows: EPEVTQTPSHQVTQMGQEVILRCVPISNHLYFYWYRQILGQKVEFLVSFYNNEISEKSEIFDDQFSVERPDGSNFTLKIRSTKLEDSAMYFCASSELPGGSYNEQFFGPGTRLTVL.

The rearrangement links TRBV27 to TRBJ2-1; 7 nucleotides line up with TRBD2. Looked up from germline, CDR1 is MNHEY and CDR2 is SMNVEV (reference sequence). This CDR3 is built from 16 residues. V gave up 4 bases and J gave up 0 bases; unmatched junction bases: 6. CDR3 DNA sequence: TGTGCCAGCAGTTCGGTAGCGGGCACCTCCTACAATGAGCAGTTCTTC. This encodes CASSSVAGTSYNEQFF.

V and J are TRBV5-6 and TRBJ2-3, with D maybe TRBD2 (5 bases). The CDR3 sequence is 16 residues long. Trimming stripped 7 bases from V and 2 bases from J, with 20 bases between. The V gene's germline CDR1 is SGHDT and CDR2 YYEEEE. CDR3 nucleotide sequence: TGTGCCAGCCAGCGGAACCCCCGCGTAGTCACAGATACGCAGTATTTT. Translating it yields CASQRNPRVVTDTQYF.

This chain connects TRBV7-9 to TRBJ1-2, with TRBD1 identical over 11 bases. Trimming at V came to 5 bases and at J to 7 bases, leaving 12 bases not matched to a gene. The germline V gene encodes CDR1 SEHNR and CDR2 FQNEAQ (reference sequence). The CDR3 totals 16 residues. The chain's CDR3 is CASSEASGTGGGGYTF. CDR3 coding DNA: TGTGCCAGCAGCGAAGCCTCCGGGACAGGGGGAGGTGGCTACACCTTC.

The chain has TRBV18 and TRBJ2-1, with D hard to call. The CDR3 length is 14 residues. The germline V and J ends were trimmed by 3 bases and 1 base, with 7 bases remaining between them. Germline loops: CDR1 KGHSH, CDR2 LQKENI. The CDR3: CASSPASSYNEQFF. The CDR3 DNA is TGTGCCAGCTCACCGGCCAGTTCCTACAATGAGCAGTTCTTC.

This chain uses TRBV5-1 with TRBJ2-5; 8 bases map to TRBD1. The last part of the DNA fits TRBJ2-7 better; the J call may be wrong. The germline CDR1 and CDR2 sequences are SGHRS and YFSETQ. The CDR3 has 14 amino acids. In DNA, the CDR3 is TGCGCCAGCAGCACCGGACAGGGCGGCTACGAGCAGTACTTC. This encodes CASSTGQGGYEQYF.